Here is one TCR beta chain with its context. Its antigen is not known. This record comes from a study of T cell responses to AZD1222 COVID-19 vaccine. Notes on the study in general: White British people made up most donors, females outnumbered males, and clonal diversity was possibly underestimated. Samples come after the peak T cell response, not at day 14.

The CDR3 runs 16 residues. V was pared by 4 bases and J by 3 bases, with 8 bases of the junction left unmatched. Germline assignment: CDR1 SGHTS and CDR2 YDEGEE. Clones were sequenced by immunoSEQ multiplex PCR, and TCRdb holds only the in-frame ones, with some missing. The data show under 200,000 clones, approximately 93% seen once. The TCR was taken from an adult in good health. The chain recombines TRBV5-8 with TRBJ1-5, with 9 positions matching TRBD1. Here the sequenced sample was peripheral blood, taken on day 0 of AZD1222 vaccination. The CDR3 protein is CASSRTTGGFNQPQHF. The CDR3 DNA follows: TGTGCCAGCAGCCGAACGACAGGGGGTTTCAATCAGCCCCAGCATTTT.